A selection of T cell receptor beta chains follows, all from one sample in a study of cytomegalovirus exposure and HLA in healthy donors. TCRdb keeps only in-frame clones here, not all; method: immunoSEQ multiplex PCR. In the table there are under 200,000 clones, around 79% of which are singletons. Sequenced material: PBMCs. The receptors stem from a man in his forties in good health and CMV-seronegative. Each CDR3 is given with its conserved first and last residue. D genes are given only for firm matches. Rows may omit the clone size; those that give it use once, few, many or a size class.

>NA|TRBJ1-3|TRBV27|NA
CASRQSAGNTIYF
TGTGCCAGCAGGCAGTCCGCTGGAAACACCATATATTTT
>TRBD2|TRBJ2-1|TRBV28|NA
CASSPRLAGGYGGQFF
TGTGCCAGCAGCCCTAGACTAGCGGGAGGTTACGGGGGGCAGTTCTTC
>NA|TRBJ2-3|TRBV4-3|few
CASSHATDFTDTQYF
TGCGCCAGCAGCCATGCAACAGATTTCACAGATACGCAGTATTTT
>NA|TRBJ2-3|TRBV7-9|NA
CASSLSDSADTQYF
TGTGCCAGCAGCCTCAGCGACAGCGCAGATACGCAGTATTTT
>TRBD1|TRBJ2-7|TRBV7-2|NA
CASRPTGVREQYF
TGTGCCAGCAGACCAACAGGGGTACGGGAGCAGTACTTC
>TRBD1|TRBJ2-7|TRBV25-1|NA
CASRRDSYEQYF
TGTGCCAGCCGAAGGGACAGCTACGAGCAGTACTTC
>NA|TRBJ2-2|TRBV19|few
CASSITRTPNTGELFF
TGTGCCAGTAGTATCACTCGGACACCGAACACCGGGGAGCTGTTTTTT
>NA|TRBJ2-6|TRBV9|NA
CASSPLVSGANVLTF
TGTGCCAGCAGCCCCTTAGTGTCCGGGGCCAACGTCCTGACTTTC
>NA|TRBJ1-3|TRBV5-1|NA
CASGVGGSGNTIYF
TGCGCCAGCGGGGTAGGAGGATCTGGAAACACCATATATTTT
>NA|TRBJ2-6|TRBV2|NA
CASSDRQASGANVLTF
TGTGCCAGCAGTGACCGACAGGCGTCTGGGGCCAACGTCCTGACTTTC
>NA|TRBJ1-5|TRBV5-1|NA
CASSAGGNQPQHF
TGCGCCAGCAGCGCGGGAGGCAATCAGCCCCAGCATTTT
>NA|TRBJ2-7|TRBV14|few
CASSRDYEQYF
TGTGCCAGCAGCCGCGACTACGAGCAGTACTTC
>TRBD2|TRBJ2-1|TRBV5-1|NA
CASSLAGVYNEQFF
TGCGCCAGCAGTTTAGCGGGAGTCTACAATGAGCAGTTCTTC
>TRBD2|TRBJ2-2|TRBV4-2|NA
CASSQGAGVEGELFF
TGTGCCAGCAGCCAAGGGGCGGGAGTAGAAGGGGAGCTGTTTTTT
>TRBD2|TRBJ2-1|TRBV19|NA
CASSSLLAGGPPEQFF
TGTGCCAGTAGTTCCCTACTAGCGGGAGGGCCGCCCGAGCAGTTCTTC
>NA|TRBJ2-1|TRBV28|NA
CASSLGGSQFF
TGTGCCAGCAGTTTAGGAGGGTCTCAGTTCTTC
>NA|TRBJ2-3|TRBV5-1|NA
CASSLAGASTDTQYF
TGCGCCAGCAGCTTGGCGGGAGCTAGCACAGATACGCAGTATTTT
>TRBD1|TRBJ1-2|TRBV7-9|NA
CASSPSGQSGYTF
TGTGCCAGCAGCCCATCGGGACAGAGCGGCTACACCTTC
>TRBD2|TRBJ2-3|TRBV5-6|NA
CASSWGLGGDTQYF
TGTGCCAGCAGCTGGGGACTAGGGGGAGATACGCAGTATTTT
>NA|TRBJ1-4|TRBV6-6|NA
CASSYYSENEKLFF
TGTGCCAGCAGTTACTACAGTGAGAATGAAAAACTGTTTTTT
>NA|TRBJ2-3|TRBV10-3|NA
CAISAPRVSSTDTQYF
TGTGCCATCAGTGCTCCGAGGGTTTCTAGCACAGATACGCAGTATTTT
>TRBD2|TRBJ2-7|TRBV11-3|NA
CASSFGLAGGGEQYF
TGTGCCAGCAGCTTCGGACTAGCGGGAGGAGGCGAGCAGTACTTC
>NA|TRBJ2-5|TRBV11-2|NA
CASGQISRGQETQYF
TGTGCCAGCGGCCAAATTTCGAGGGGGCAAGAGACCCAGTACTTC
>TRBD1|TRBJ1-2|TRBV5-1|few
CASSLTGGKDYGYTF
TGCGCCAGCAGCTTGACAGGGGGCAAGGACTATGGCTACACCTTC
>TRBD1|TRBJ1-6|TRBV6-5|NA
CASNRAGQDNSPLHF
TGTGCCAGCAATAGAGCCGGACAGGATAATTCACCCCTCCACTTT
>TRBD1|TRBJ2-2|TRBV7-2|once
CASSRDRSNTGELFF
TGTGCCAGCAGCAGGGACAGATCGAACACCGGGGAGCTGTTTTTT
>TRBD1|TRBJ2-2|TRBV7-9|NA
CASRSGQGANTGELFF
TGTGCCAGCAGATCAGGACAGGGGGCCAACACCGGGGAGCTGTTTTTT
>NA|TRBJ2-1|TRBV27|NA
CASSFSRESYNEQFF
TGTGCCAGCAGTTTTTCTCGGGAGAGCTACAATGAGCAGTTCTTC
>TRBD1|TRBJ2-7|TRBV10-3|NA
CAIRPGTGGDEQYF
TGTGCCATCAGGCCGGGGACAGGGGGCGACGAGCAGTACTTC
>TRBD1|TRBJ2-3|TRBV18|NA
CASSPLGQGPTDTQYF
TGTGCCAGCTCACCACTAGGACAGGGTCCAACAGATACGCAGTATTTT
>TRBD2|TRBJ2-7|TRBV19|few
CASSTGPVRGNEQYF
TGTGCCAGTAGTACGGGACCGGTGCGGGGGAACGAGCAGTACTTC
>NA|TRBJ2-7|TRBV27|NA
CASSPRPLLGRYEQYF
TGTGCCAGCAGTCCCCGACCGTTACTGGGCCGCTACGAGCAGTACTTC
>NA|TRBJ2-1|TRBV5-4|few
CASSPRGGDEQFF
TGTGCCAGCAGCCCCAGGGGAGGGGATGAGCAGTTCTTC
>TRBD2|TRBJ2-7|TRBV11-2|NA
CASSSTQLAGLYEQYF
TGTGCCAGCAGCTCCACCCAACTAGCGGGACTCTACGAGCAGTACTTC
>TRBD1|TRBJ1-1|TRBV2|NA
CASRPGQGYARTEAFF
TGTGCCAGCCGACCGGGACAGGGATATGCGAGAACTGAAGCTTTCTTT
>NA|TRBJ1-5|TRBV5-1|NA
CASSLDGGPQHF
TGCGCCAGCAGCTTGGATGGAGGACCCCAGCATTTT
>TRBD2|TRBJ2-3|TRBV4-3|NA
CASSQGLAGGSDTQYF
TGCGCCAGCAGCCAAGGACTAGCGGGGGGTTCGGATACGCAGTATTTT
>TRBD2|TRBJ2-1|TRBV7-2|NA
CASSLQRGRGNEQFF
TGTGCCAGCAGTCTTCAGCGCGGGAGAGGAAATGAGCAGTTCTTC
>TRBD1|TRBJ1-2|TRBV4-2|NA
CASSQGQGAIHGYTF
TGTGCCAGCAGCCAAGGGCAGGGGGCGATCCATGGCTACACCTTC
>NA|TRBJ2-7|TRBV6-4|NA
CARTSQQGIGERGHYEQYF
TGTGCCAGGACTAGTCAACAGGGGATAGGCGAGCGGGGGCATTACGAGCAGTACTTC
>TRBD2|TRBJ2-1|TRBV7-9|NA
CASSFHQGGTSGRRDEQFF
TGTGCCAGCAGCTTCCACCAAGGTGGTACTAGCGGGAGACGGGATGAGCAGTTCTTC
>NA|TRBJ2-7|TRBV2|NA
CASSVGSSASYEQYF
TGTGCCAGCAGTGTGGGCTCTTCGGCCTCCTACGAGCAGTACTTC
>TRBD2|TRBJ2-1|TRBV7-8|NA
CASSASGTFLNEQFF
TGTGCCAGCAGCGCAAGCGGGACCTTCCTCAATGAGCAGTTCTTC
>NA|TRBJ2-4|TRBV11-1|NA
CASSPAGGPRNSQYF
TGTGCCAGCAGCCCCGCAGGGGGGCCTAGAAACAGTCAGTACTTC
>TRBD2|TRBJ2-3|TRBV7-9|NA
CASSRTSGSSATDTQYF
TGTGCCAGCAGCCGGACTAGCGGGAGTAGTGCCACAGATACGCAGTATTTT
>NA|TRBJ2-5|TRBV6-6|once
CASSVGAIQETQYF
TGTGCCAGCAGTGTGGGGGCAATACAAGAGACCCAGTACTTC
>TRBD2|TRBJ2-1|TRBV4-2|NA
CASSQVVSSGIMDEQFF
TGTGCCAGCAGCCAAGTGGTCTCTAGCGGGATAATGGATGAGCAGTTCTTC
>NA|TRBJ1-2|TRBV5-5|NA
CASSLSQGNYGYTF
TGTGCCAGCAGCTTGAGCCAGGGTAACTATGGCTACACCTTC
>TRBD1|TRBJ2-5|TRBV5-1|NA
CASSGRPGQIVGDFETQYF
TGCGCCAGCAGCGGCCGGCCGGGACAGATCGTAGGCGACTTTGAGACCCAGTACTTC
>NA|TRBJ2-5|TRBV19|NA
CASILLYQETQYF
TGTGCCAGTATCCTCCTGTACCAAGAGACCCAGTACTTC
>NA|TRBJ2-1|TRBV2|few
CASSEETSSYNEQFF
TGTGCCAGCAGTGAAGAGACTAGCTCCTACAATGAGCAGTTCTTC
>NA|TRBJ2-5|TRBV7-2|few
CASSFEGGEQYF
TGTGCCAGCAGCTTTGAAGGCGGGGAGCAGTACTTC
>NA|TRBJ2-1|TRBV9|NA
CASSVASNSYNEQFF
TGTGCCAGCAGCGTAGCTAGTAACTCGTACAATGAGCAGTTCTTC
>TRBD2|TRBJ2-2|TRBV5-1|NA
CASSSGLAANTGELFF
TGCGCCAGCAGCTCCGGACTAGCGGCGAACACCGGGGAGCTGTTTTTT
>TRBD1|TRBJ2-7|TRBV28|NA
CASSHDRGYEQYF
TGTGCCAGCAGCCACGACAGGGGCTACGAGCAGTACTTC